This T cell receptor beta chain was recovered during a study of T cell repertoires in cytomegalovirus infection. Study results and limitations: The study found HLA-C-restricted CMV-specific TCR beta clonotypes dominating the ex vivo response. Summed frequency of shared TCR beta families picked out CMV carriers who also had the relevant HLA.

At least ten counts were recorded for this clonotype. Antigen unknown. TCRdb analysed the reads with MiXCR anew, one entry per CDR3 protein. The sample holds a few hundred thousand distinct CDR3 sequences; roughly an eighth are singletons and the top ten take 8.5% to 9%. V was pared by 4 bases and J by 4 bases, with 4 bases of the junction left unmatched. CDR3 length: 14 amino acids. The clonotype comes from a human donor in good health (CMV status not recorded). Some clones in this sample may be carry-over from other donors' samples. The sequencing input was PBMCs. J is TRBJ1-1 and V is TRBV12-3 or TRBV12-4; 9 bases agree with TRBD1. The CDR3 spells CASSWDRASTEAFF. The CDR3, as DNA: TGTGCCAGCAGTTGGGACAGGGCGAGCACTGAAGCTTTCTTT.